These 21 T cell receptor beta chains came from one sample sequenced in a study of CD8 T cells in ankylosing spondylitis (dated by TCRdb to the late 2010s). Libraries came from 5' RACE. Sequencing was performed on an Illumina HiSeq 2500. Using fastp trimming at Q25 and MiXCR clonotype assembly, TCRdb reanalyzed the public sequencing data and kept in-frame beta chains. Each entry is one CDR3 protein sequence, shown with its most common DNA and genes. This sample lists fewer than 250,000 distinct CDR3 sequences; over 9.5% were detected once. The ten largest clones take up about 20% of the sample. Specimen: blood, either unsorted or a sorted T cell fraction (not recorded which). These receptors all stem from a male donor with ankylosing spondylitis or in good health (not recorded which).

This clonotype was observed at least ten times. J is TRBJ2-2 and V is TRBV20-1; D is perhaps TRBD1 (5 bases). V shed 0 bases and J shed 0 bases, with 11 bases lying between them. Germline-derived CDR1 and CDR2 are DFQATT and SNEGSKA (reference sequence). CDR3 size: 16 residues. DNA for the CDR3: TGCAGTGCTAGAGATTTTAGGGGTACGAACACCGGGGAGCTGTTTTTT. As protein: CSARDFRGTNTGELFF.

The table lists this clonotype with many counts. The rearrangement uses TRBV20-1 and TRBJ1-5; TRBD1 matches at 7 bases. Germline trimming cut 6 bases from V and 1 base from J; bases unmatched to any gene: 6. Germline V gives CDR1 DFQATT, CDR2 SNEGSKA (reference sequence). This CDR3 has 14 amino acids. CDR3 protein: CSAHGTESNQPQHF. CDR3 nucleotide sequence: TGCAGTGCCCATGGGACAGAGAGCAATCAGCCCCAGCATTTT.

J is TRBJ2-7 and V is TRBV7-2; no clear D gene. V was shortened by 6 bases and J by 1 base, with 10 bases between the two germline ends. Germline CDR1 and CDR2: SGHTA and FQGNSA. The CDR3 loop spans 13 amino acids. CDR3 in amino acids: CASRSSGSYEQYF. CDR3 bases: TGTGCCAGCAGGAGCTCAGGATCCTACGAGCAGTACTTC. The whole variable domain, filled in from reference TRBV7-2 and TRBJ2-7, reads GAGVSQSPSNKVTEKGKDVELRCDPISGHTALYWYRQSLGQGLEFLIYFQGNSAPDKSGLPSDRFSAERTGGSVSTLTIQRTQQEDSAVYLCASRSSGSYEQYFGPGTRLTVT.

This clonotype was counted at least ten times. The chain couples TRBV20-1 to TRBJ1-3; maybe TRBD1 (5 bases). V lost 0 bases, J lost 3 bases, and 12 bases lay in between. The germline CDR1 and CDR2 sequences are DFQATT and SNEGSKA (reference sequence). CDR3 length: 15 amino acids. As DNA, the CDR3 is TGCAGTGCTAGAGAGGGGGGATCGGATGGAAACACCATATATTTT. Its translation: CSAREGGSDGNTIYF.

This clonotype was seen a handful of times. V usage is TRBV6-5 and J usage is TRBJ1-5, with D perhaps TRBD1 (6 bases). Germline values: CDR1 MNHEY, CDR2 SVGAGI. The CDR3 consists of 17 residues. V dropped 0 bases and J dropped 4 bases, with 16 bases sitting between them. The CDR3 spells CASSYSPPGTPNQPQHF. In nucleotides, the CDR3 is TGTGCCAGCAGTTACTCTCCGCCCGGGACACCGAATCAGCCCCAGCATTTT.

This clonotype was counted between two and nine times. The rearrangement uses TRBV7-2 and TRBJ1-2; possibly TRBD1 for D (5 bases). CDR1 is SGHTA, CDR2 FQGNSA, per germline. The CDR3 spans 14 residues. Deletions cut 4 bases from V and 4 bases from J, with 13 bases between. The CDR3 DNA sequence: TGTGCCAGCAGCTCGGGCGGGGGGTTCTATGGCTACACCTTC. Translated: CASSSGGGFYGYTF.

This chain links TRBV5-6 with TRBJ2-5; unclear D gene. Germline CDR1 and CDR2: SGHDT and YYEEEE. The length of the CDR3 is 15 residues. V was cut by 3 bases and J by 2 bases, with 14 bases left in between. In DNA form, the CDR3 reads TGTGCCAGCAGCTCTACCGTGACCCTACAAGAGACCCAGTACTTC. Its protein is CASSSTVTLQETQYF.

The sample holds a few counts of this clonotype. The rearrangement joins TRBV6-5 to TRBJ2-3; 11 bases are shared with TRBD2. The CDR3 loop spans 16 amino acids. CDR1 is MNHEY and CDR2 is SVGAGI in the germline V gene. The junction had 7 bases not matched to a gene; V was cut back by 4 bases and J by 4 bases. In DNA, the CDR3 is TGTGCCAGCAGTTTTTTTGCTAGCGGGGGGCCAGATACGCAGTATTTT. Translation: CASSFFASGGPDTQYF.

The chain uses TRBV15 and TRBJ2-7; D perhaps matches TRBD2 (6 bases). V gave up 1 base and J gave up 3 bases, with 10 bases separating them. The CDR3 runs to 14 residues. The germline V gene has CDR1 LNHNV and CDR2 YYDKDF (reference sequence). CDR3 DNA: TGTGCCACCAGCAGAGCTAGGGGAGGCTACGAGCAGTACTTC. The encoded protein is CATSRARGGYEQYF.

In regard to this clonotype: A much larger clone differs from this one at a single base, so this may be a read error. The V call is TRBV7-9, the J call TRBJ2-3, with 8 bases matching TRBD2. This CDR3 contains 16 residues. CDR1 and CDR2 from the germline V gene are SEHNR and FQNEAQ (reference sequence). The V segment lost 11 bases and the J segment 3 bases; nucleotides outside the gene matches: 16. The DNA of the CDR3 is TGTGCCGGCATCCCAGGGAGCGGGGGCATTACAGATACGCAGTATTTT. Amino acids: CAGIPGSGGITDTQYF.

At least ten counts were recorded for this clonotype. The gene calls are TRBV7-3 and TRBJ2-1; 11 nucleotides line up with TRBD2. Germline V gene lookup returns CDR1 SGHTA and CDR2 FQGTGA. The CDR3 runs to 15 residues. The V and J ends lost 5 bases and 9 bases, in that order; junction bases with no gene match: 9. CDR3 coding DNA: TGTGCCAGCAGCCCAGTAGCGGGGGGGATGAGTGAGCAGTTCTTC. Translation: CASSPVAGGMSEQFF.

The rearrangement links TRBV11-1 to TRBJ1-2; TRBD1 matches at 8 bases. CDR1 is SGHAT and CDR2 is FQDESV in the germline V gene (reference sequence). The ends lost 2 bases at V and 5 bases at J; junction bases unmatched: 7. This CDR3 is 15 amino acids long. The CDR3 spells CASSLLDREEYGYTF. The CDR3 DNA reads as TGTGCCAGCAGCTTACTGGACAGGGAAGAATATGGCTACACCTTC. Full variable domain (rest looked up from reference TRBV11-1 and TRBJ1-2): EAEVAQSPRYKITEKSQAVAFWCDPISGHATLYWYRQILGQGPELLVQFQDESVVDDSQLPKDRFSAERLKGVDSTLKIQPAELGDSAMYLCASSLLDREEYGYTFGSGTRLTVV.

This clonotype has at least ten counts. One end of the junction varies from germline; a read error may be responsible. The chain links TRBV7-7 to TRBJ2-7; 8 bases align to TRBD2. This CDR3 is built from 15 residues. CDR1 is SSHAT and CDR2 is FNYEAQ in the germline V gene (reference sequence). The CDR3 loop reads CASSPGLGDSYEQYF. The CDR3 nucleotides read TGTGCTAGCAGCCCGGGACTAGGGGACTCCTACGAGCAGTACTTC.

The rearrangement links TRBV24-1 to TRBJ2-7, with 8 bases matching TRBD2. With V trimmed by 4 bases and J by 0 bases, 4 bases remained unmatched. The CDR3 runs 15 residues. The germline CDR1 and CDR2 sequences are KGHDR and SFDVKD. CDR3 sequence reads: CATSESGGLSYEQYF. Written as DNA, the CDR3 is TGTGCCACCAGTGAGAGCGGGGGCCTCTCCTACGAGCAGTACTTC.

The table lists this clonotype with many counts. The chain employs TRBV5-6 and TRBJ2-1; D remains ambiguous. This CDR3 is built from 15 residues. The ends were cut back, 1 base at V and 1 base at J, with 9 bases in the middle. Germline assignment: CDR1 SGHDT and CDR2 YYEEEE. CDR3 sequence reads: CASSLSSLSYNEQFF. In nucleotides, the CDR3 is TGTGCCAGCAGCTTGTCCTCTTTATCCTACAATGAGCAGTTCTTC. Filled out from reference TRBV5-6 and TRBJ2-1, the complete variable domain reads DAGVTQSPTHLIKTRGQQVTLRCSPKSGHDTVSWYQQALGQGPQFIFQYYEEEERQRGNFPDRFSGHQFPNYSSELNVNALLLGDSALYLCASSLSSLSYNEQFFGPGTRLTVL.

This clonotype came up many times. The V and J genes are TRBV7-3 and TRBJ2-2, with 8 bases matching TRBD1. CDR1 is SGHTA, CDR2 FQGTGA, per germline. Trimming at V came to 5 bases and at J to 5 bases, leaving 10 bases not matched to a gene. This CDR3 has 16 amino acids. The CDR3 coding sequence is TGTGCCAGCAGCGAAACCCGGACAGGGAAAACCGGGGAGCTGTTTTTT. Amino acids: CASSETRTGKTGELFF.

In this sample, this clonotype turned up many times. V usage is TRBV20-1 and J usage is TRBJ2-7; TRBD1 matches 8 bases. The V and J ends lost 2 bases and 2 bases, in that order; junction bases with no gene match: 14. CDR1 and CDR2 (germline): DFQATT, SNEGSKA (reference sequence). This CDR3 is built from 17 residues. CDR3 DNA: TGCAGTGCTAGACGTTTCCGACTGCCGGGACAGGCCTACGAGCAGTACTTC. Amino acid sequence: CSARRFRLPGQAYEQYF.

V gene TRBV12-3 or TRBV12-4 combines with J gene TRBJ2-1; tentatively, D is TRBD2 (6 bases). The CDR3 runs to 14 residues. V was trimmed by 1 base and J by 9 bases, leaving 13 bases between them. CDR3 region: CASSLGGIVGEQFF. The CDR3 DNA reads as TGTGCCAGCAGTTTAGGCGGGATAGTTGGTGAGCAGTTCTTC.

The rearrangement joins TRBV2 to TRBJ1-4; D unresolved. The germline V gene has CDR1 SNHLY and CDR2 FYNNEI. V shed 3 bases and J shed 5 bases, with 13 bases lying between them. CDR3 length: 15 residues. CDR3 sequence (DNA): TGTGCCAGCAGTGACCTTGGGCCATACAATGAAAAACTGTTTTTT. Amino acid sequence: CASSDLGPYNEKLFF.

This clonotype appeared many times. V usage is TRBV5-1 and J usage is TRBJ1-1; 7 bases are shared with TRBD1. V was pared by 0 bases and J by 4 bases, with 6 bases of the junction left unmatched. This CDR3 has 15 amino acids. Germline V lookup: CDR1 SGHRS, CDR2 YFSETQ. CDR3 nucleotides: TGCGCCAGCAGCTTGGAGAGGGCAGGGGGCACTGAAGCTTTCTTT. Translation gives CASSLERAGGTEAFF.

This clonotype was counted at least ten times. The V call is TRBV20-1, the J call TRBJ1-3, with a possible D match to TRBD1 (5 bases). Germline CDR1 and CDR2: DFQATT and SNEGSKA (reference sequence). The germline V and J ends were trimmed by 5 bases and 2 bases, with 13 bases remaining between them. CDR3 length: 14 amino acids. CDR3 in amino acids: CSAQLGGAGNTIYF. The CDR3 coding sequence is TGCAGTGCTCAACTAGGAGGGGCTGGAAACACCATATATTTT.